This record looks at one T cell receptor beta chain sequence and its context. Documented time point: cycle 4 day 1 (C4D1), after five to seven weeks of nivolumab. There was relapse after autologous stem cell transplantation in every patient, and there was variation in brentuximab vedotin exposure. Magnetic negative selection of thawed PBMCs was the method by which CD4+ T cells were purified. The CDR3 extends over 17 amino acids. Germline CDR1 is MNHGY and CDR2 is SAAAGT. V lost 5 bases to trimming and J lost 0 bases, with 17 bases between them. This sample is drawn from a study of PD-1 blockade in classical Hodgkin lymphoma. Sequenced by immunoSEQ multiplex PCR; TCRdb stores in-frame clones only, minus some. The sample lists 32,000 or so clones, around 87% occurring once.

The TCR comes from a human donor with classical Hodgkin lymphoma. The starting material was CD4+ T cells from blood, obtained before the fourth cycle of nivolumab. The chain recombines TRBV6-8 with TRBJ1-5; D call uncertain. The chain's CDR3 is CASSPTTSRVSNQPQHF. Here the CDR3 DNA reads TGTGCCAGCAGTCCAACGACGTCCCGCGTTAGCAATCAGCCCCAGCATTTT.